The next 30 T cell receptor beta chains were all read from a single sample in a study of STAT3 mutations in large granular lymphocyte leukemia. Study results and limitations: Every T-cell large granular lymphocyte leukemia patient had at least one immunodominant TCR beta clonotype.

No antigens are known for them. Assay used: immunoSEQ multiplex PCR; TCRdb lists only in-frame clones, some missing. The sample lists 30,000 to 45,000 clones; more than 70% were seen once. Sequenced input: PBMCs. The receptors shown here come from a human donor with T large granular lymphocyte leukemia. Some clones in this sample may be carry-over from other donors' samples.

V gene TRBV18 combines with J gene TRBJ2-1; 12 bases map to TRBD1. CDR1 is KGHSH, CDR2 LQKENI, per germline. Trimming at V came to 3 bases and at J to 6 bases, leaving 3 bases not matched to a gene. This CDR3 is 15 amino acids long. Here the CDR3 DNA reads TGTGCCAGCTCACCTGGGACAGGGGGCCTCAATGAGCAGTTCTTC. Translation gives CASSPGTGGLNEQFF. Combining the CDR3 with reference TRBV18 and TRBJ2-1 gives the whole variable domain NAGVMQNPRHLVRRRGQEARLRCSPMKGHSHVYWYRQLPEEGLKFMVYLQKENIIDESGMPKERFSAEFPKEGPSILRIQQVVRGDSAAYFCASSPGTGGLNEQFFGPGTRLTVL.

The rearrangement links TRBV7-9 to TRBJ2-6; D is ambiguous. V was clipped by 10 bases and J by 1 base, with 5 bases between them. CDR1 is SEHNR and CDR2 is FQNEAQ in the germline V gene (reference sequence). The CDR3 runs to 12 residues. CDR3: CAIGSGANVLTF. The CDR3 region has the DNA TGTGCCATCGGGTCTGGGGCCAACGTCCTGACTTTC.

This clone was detected once. This chain joins TRBV5-6 and TRBJ2-7, with 8 bases identical to TRBD1. Germline CDR1 is SGHDT and CDR2 is YYEEEE. CDR3 size: 14 residues. After removal of 0 bases from V and 5 bases from J, the junction contained 4 bases not matched to a gene. CDR3 in amino acids: CASSLGTGIDEQYF. DNA for the CDR3: TGTGCCAGCAGCTTGGGGACAGGGATCGACGAGCAGTACTTC.

The V gene is TRBV6-5, the J gene TRBJ2-5, with D uncertain. The CDR3 totals 15 residues. Looked up from germline, CDR1 is MNHEY and CDR2 is SVGAGI. Deletions cut 2 bases from V and 2 bases from J, with 12 bases between. CDR3 loop: CASSYLPLEQETQYF. In DNA form, the CDR3 reads TGTGCCAGCAGTTACCTTCCGCTTGAGCAAGAGACCCAGTACTTC.

The CDR3 bases are TGTGCCAGCAGCCCGACCTCTGGGGCCAACGTCCTGACTTTC. Protein product: CASSPTSGANVLTF. The V gene is TRBV7-9, the J gene TRBJ2-6; D is unclear. Trimming stripped 5 bases from V and 0 bases from J, with 5 bases between. CDR3 length: 14 amino acids. Germline V gives CDR1 SEHNR, CDR2 FQNEAQ (reference sequence).

This rearrangement joins TRBV19 to TRBJ2-1; 13 bases map to TRBD2. Trimming took 7 bases from V and 6 from J; bases not matched to a gene: 3. Germline V gene sequence: CDR1 LNHDA, CDR2 SQIVND (reference sequence). This CDR3 is built from 14 residues. CDR3 region: CASTLAGGPNEQFF. The CDR3 nucleotides are TGTGCCAGTACACTAGCGGGGGGGCCCAATGAGCAGTTCTTC. The whole variable domain, filled in from reference TRBV19 and TRBJ2-1, reads DGGITQSPKYLFRKEGQNVTLSCEQNLNHDAMYWYRQDPGQGLRLIYYSQIVNDFQKGDIAEGYSVSREKKESFPLTVTSAQKNPTAFYLCASTLAGGPNEQFFGPGTRLTVL.

CDR3 nucleotide sequence: TGTGCCAGCAGGAGAATACCCGAAAACTATGGCTACACCTTC. Amino acids: CASRRIPENYGYTF. V gene TRBV6-1 combines with J gene TRBJ1-2; D unresolved. CDR3 length: 14 amino acids. The V and J ends lost 6 bases and 2 bases respectively, with 13 bases between them. Germline loops: CDR1 MNHNS, CDR2 SASEGT.

The chain couples TRBV19 to TRBJ1-5; D uncertain. This CDR3 is built from 13 residues. Trimming took off 7 bases at V and 5 bases at J, with 12 bases between the two ends. Germline V CDR1 and CDR2: LNHDA, SQIVND (reference sequence). The CDR3 protein is CASTPGSYQPQHF. Here the CDR3 DNA reads TGTGCCAGTACCCCGGGGAGCTATCAGCCCCAGCATTTT.

The chain combines TRBV7-9 with TRBJ2-1; a possible D gene is TRBD2 (6 bases). This CDR3 has 16 residues. V lost 4 bases to trimming and J lost 9 bases, with 22 bases between them. Germline CDR1 is SEHNR and CDR2 is FQNEAQ (reference sequence). CDR3 loop: CASSSPREIRGTEQFF. The DNA for the CDR3 is TGTGCCAGCAGCTCTCCTAGGGAGATACGGGGGACTGAGCAGTTCTTC.

This chain links TRBV4-3 with TRBJ2-6; D possibly corresponds to TRBD1 (6 bases). V was shortened by 6 bases and J by 0 bases, with 12 bases between the two germline ends. Germline assignment: CDR1 LGHNA and CDR2 YSLEER. The CDR3 is 16 residues long. CDR3 loop: CASSVQGSSGANVLTF. The CDR3 nucleotides read TGCGCCAGCAGTGTACAGGGTAGCTCTGGGGCCAACGTCCTGACTTTC.

V gene TRBV28 combines with J gene TRBJ1-5; 9 nucleotides agree with TRBD1. The CDR3 has 14 amino acids. V lost 6 bases, J lost 6 bases, and 6 bases stayed unmatched. Germline assignment: CDR1 MDHEN and CDR2 SYDVKM. The CDR3 sequence is CASRDRGEIQPQHF. The CDR3 DNA follows: TGTGCCAGCAGGGACAGGGGCGAGATTCAGCCCCAGCATTTT. Combining the CDR3 with reference TRBV28 and TRBJ1-5 gives the whole variable domain DVKVTQSSRYLVKRTGEKVFLECVQDMDHENMFWYRQDPGLGLRLIYFSYDVKMKEKGDIPEGYSVSREKKERFSLILESASTNQTSMYLCASRDRGEIQPQHFGDGTRLSIL.

The chain has TRBV6-5 and TRBJ1-2, with 8 bases matching TRBD1. With 0 bases clipped from V and 8 bases from J, the junction kept 8 bases outside the gene matches. This CDR3 spans 15 amino acids. Germline values: CDR1 MNHEY, CDR2 SVGAGI. The DNA for the CDR3 is TGTGCCAGCAGTTACTCCGGGACAGGTGCCCACGGCTACACCTTC. Its protein is CASSYSGTGAHGYTF.

The chain carries TRBV5-1 and TRBJ2-3; a weak D match, TRBD2 (5 bases). Trimming removed 6 bases from V and 0 bases from J, with 14 bases in between. Germline V gives CDR1 SGHRS, CDR2 YFSETQ. This CDR3 is built from 15 residues. CDR3 in DNA: TGCGCCAGCACCCCCGGGGTGGTGAGCACAGATACGCAGTATTTT. Its protein is CASTPGVVSTDTQYF.

This clone was observed a single time. CDR3 DNA: TGCGCCAGCAGCGAAACACTGGCAGCCATGAACACTGAAGCTTTCTTT. Translated, it gives CASSETLAAMNTEAFF. The chain employs TRBV5-1 and TRBJ1-1, with D unresolved. Germline CDR1 is SGHRS and CDR2 is YFSETQ. Trimming left V 4 bases short and J 0 bases short, with 16 bases between. The CDR3 loop spans 16 amino acids.

CDR3 sequence: CAISGSDTQYF. The CDR3 DNA reads TGTGCCATCAGCGGGTCAGATACGCAGTATTTT. This sequence joins TRBV10-3 and TRBJ2-3; D remains unclear. CDR3 length equals 11 residues. Germline CDR1 reads ENHRY; CDR2 reads SYGVKD. V was shortened by 6 bases and J by 4 bases, with 5 bases between the two germline ends.

The chain has TRBV28 and TRBJ2-5; 7 bases line up with TRBD1. CDR3 length equals 15 residues. CDR1 and CDR2 (germline): MDHEN, SYDVKM. The ends lost 6 bases at V and 1 base at J; junction bases unmatched: 8. CDR3 region: CASRPDRVTQETQYF. In DNA, the CDR3 is TGTGCCAGCAGGCCCGACAGGGTAACCCAAGAGACCCAGTACTTC.

V gene TRBV2 combines with J gene TRBJ2-5; D possibly corresponds to TRBD2 (6 bases). Germline-derived CDR1 and CDR2 are SNHLY and FYNNEI. V lost 3 bases and J 4 bases, leaving 15 bases between the germline ends. There are 15 residues in the CDR3. The CDR3 DNA sequence: TGTGCCAGCAGTGACAGGGAGGCTAGGGGAGAGACCCAGTACTTC. It is translated as CASSDREARGETQYF. Full variable domain (rest looked up from reference TRBV2 and TRBJ2-5): EPEVTQTPSHQVTQMGQEVILRCVPISNHLYFYWYRQILGQKVEFLVSFYNNEISEKSEIFDDQFSVERPDGSNFTLKIRSTKLEDSAMYFCASSDREARGETQYFGPGTRLLVL.

V is TRBV28 and J is TRBJ1-5; D remains ambiguous. V dropped 6 bases and J dropped 7 bases, with 13 bases sitting between them. This CDR3 is 13 amino acids long. Germline V gene lookup returns CDR1 MDHEN and CDR2 SYDVKM. The CDR3 sequence: CASSRREGQPQHF. CDR3 bases: TGTGCCAGCAGCCGCAGAGAAGGACAGCCCCAGCATTTT.

This rearrangement joins TRBV4-1 to TRBJ2-7, with 7 bases matching TRBD2. The CDR3 has 15 residues. Germline CDR1 is MGHRA and CDR2 is YSYEKL. The V segment lost 4 bases and the J segment 0 bases; nucleotides outside the gene matches: 6. The CDR3 protein is CASSLISGDSYEQYF. As DNA, the CDR3 is TGCGCCAGCAGCCTTATCAGCGGGGACTCCTACGAGCAGTACTTC.

This clone was counted once. V and J are TRBV5-1 and TRBJ2-2, with D possibly being TRBD1 (5 bases). The length of the CDR3 is 15 residues. V was clipped by 6 bases and J by 0 bases, with 12 bases between them. Per germline, CDR1 SGHRS and CDR2 YFSETQ. For the CDR3, the DNA is TGCGCCAGCACGGTTCAGGGTTCGAACACCGGGGAGCTGTTTTTT. Encoded protein: CASTVQGSNTGELFF.

This chain links TRBV5-4 with TRBJ1-2; D is unclear. Germline V gene lookup returns CDR1 SGHNT and CDR2 YYREEE (reference sequence). There are 13 residues in the CDR3. Trimming shortened V by 1 base and J by 2 bases, and 6 bases separated the two germline ends. DNA for the CDR3: TGTGCCAGCAGCTTGACCGCCAACTATGGCTACACCTTC. Translating it yields CASSLTANYGYTF.

CDR3 protein: CASSPQVVSNQPQHF. The CDR3 DNA reads as TGTGCCAGCAGCCCACAGGTCGTGAGCAATCAGCCCCAGCATTTT. This chain joins TRBV28 and TRBJ1-5; maybe TRBD1 (5 bases). The V and J ends lost 6 bases and 1 base respectively, with 13 bases between them. Germline lookup yields CDR1 MDHEN and CDR2 SYDVKM. This CDR3 comprises 15 residues.

J is TRBJ2-5 and V is TRBV7-6; 7 bases align to TRBD2. The germline CDR1 and CDR2 sequences are SGHVS and FNYEAQ. CDR3 length: 14 residues. J was trimmed by 5 bases and V by 2 bases; bases with no gene match: 5. CDR3 sequence: CASSLLAAEETQYF. The DNA for the CDR3 is TGTGCCAGCAGCTTACTAGCGGCGGAGGAGACCCAGTACTTC. Using reference TRBV7-6 and TRBJ2-5 for the parts outside the CDR3, the full variable domain is GAGVSQSPRYKVTKRGQDVALRCDPISGHVSLYWYRQALGQGPEFLTYFNYEAQQDKSGLPNDRFSAERPEGSISTLTIQRTEQRDSAMYRCASSLLAAEETQYFGPGTRLLVL.

The CDR3 region has the DNA TGTGCCAGCACCAAAGACAGGGGGGATAATTCACCCCTCCACTTT. Translating gives CASTKDRGDNSPLHF. This rearrangement joins TRBV6-4 to TRBJ1-6; 9 positions agree with TRBD1. The CDR3 has 15 amino acids. V dropped 7 bases and J dropped 5; count of bases not matched to a gene: 6. The V gene's germline CDR1 is MRHNA and CDR2 SNTAGT.

The CDR3: CASRSGQGVGEQYV. The CDR3 DNA sequence: TGTGCCAGCAGATCGGGACAGGGTGTTGGCGAGCAGTACGTC. The chain employs TRBV28 and TRBJ2-7; 9 nucleotides match TRBD1. V shed 6 bases and J 6 bases; nucleotides not matched to a gene: 9. CDR1 MDHEN and CDR2 SYDVKM come from the germline V gene. The CDR3 spans 14 residues.

J is TRBJ2-3 and V is TRBV4-2; a weak D match, TRBD1 (5 bases). CDR3 length: 13 amino acids. Germline lookup yields CDR1 LGHNA and CDR2 YNFKEQ. Trimming pared 1 base from V and 4 bases from J, leaving 6 bases between. CDR3 sequence reads: CASSQVGPDTQYF. In DNA form, the CDR3 reads TGTGCCAGCAGCCAAGTGGGGCCAGATACGCAGTATTTT.

The rearrangement joins TRBV5-5 to TRBJ2-2, with TRBD1 as a possible D gene (5 bases). The CDR3 is 14 residues long. CDR1 SGHKS and CDR2 YYEKEE come from the germline V gene (reference sequence). Between the trimmed V and J ends, which lost 0 bases and 6 bases, there was a span of 9 bases. CDR3 sequence: CASSLAVGAGELFF. The CDR3 nucleotides are TGTGCCAGCAGCTTGGCCGTAGGGGCCGGGGAGCTGTTTTTT.

The chain is built from TRBV30 and TRBJ2-7; 8 nucleotides line up with TRBD2. Unmatched junction bases numbered 8, after V lost 2 bases and J lost 2 bases. The V gene's germline CDR1 is GTSNPN and CDR2 SVGIG (reference sequence). CDR3 length: 15 residues. DNA for the CDR3: TGTGCCTGGAGTCATCGGGGGGGTCCGACCTACGAGCAGTACTTC. This gives the protein CAWSHRGGPTYEQYF.

This clone was observed a few times. The rearrangement links TRBV5-8 to TRBJ1-3; no clear D gene. Trimming cost V 3 bases and J 0 bases, with 10 bases left between them. The CDR3 runs 15 residues. The germline V gene has CDR1 SGHTS and CDR2 YDEGEE. This chain's CDR3 is CASSSSGNSGNTIYF. For the CDR3, the DNA is TGTGCCAGCAGCTCCTCAGGAAACTCTGGAAACACCATATATTTT.

The chain combines TRBV18 with TRBJ2-7; no definite D call. Germline CDR1 and CDR2: KGHSH and LQKENI. This CDR3 is 14 amino acids long. Trimming removed 6 bases at V and 5 bases at J, with 17 bases between. CDR3 nucleotides: TGTGCCAGCTCCCCGAGCGACAACCTCCACGAGCAGTACGTC. Protein product: CASSPSDNLHEQYV.